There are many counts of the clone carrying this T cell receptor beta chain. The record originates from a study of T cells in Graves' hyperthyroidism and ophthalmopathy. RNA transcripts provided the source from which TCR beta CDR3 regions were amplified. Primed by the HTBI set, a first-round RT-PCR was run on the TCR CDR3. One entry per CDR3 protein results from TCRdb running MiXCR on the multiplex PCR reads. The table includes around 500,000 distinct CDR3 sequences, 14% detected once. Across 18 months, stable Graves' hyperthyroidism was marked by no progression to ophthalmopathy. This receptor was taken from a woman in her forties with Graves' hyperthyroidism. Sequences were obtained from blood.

CDR3 bases: TGTGCCAGCAGCTTAGCACAGGGAACCGGGGAGCTGTTTTTT. It specifies CASSLAQGTGELFF. V usage is TRBV5-8 and J usage is TRBJ2-2, with D tentatively TRBD1 (6 bases). This CDR3 contains 14 residues. Germline values: CDR1 SGHTS, CDR2 YDEGEE. With 2 bases removed from V and 5 bases from J, the gap between germline ends came to 10 bases.